This is a list of T cell receptor beta chains from one sample in a study of blood T cell repertoires in COVID-19. Sequencing used immunoSEQ multiplex PCR; TCRdb keeps in-frame clones, though not all of them. Here the sample spans 160,000 or so clones, about 80% being singletons. The sequenced sample was PBMCs or T cells enriched from blood (not recorded which). The receptors here all came from a woman aged 55-70 years who had recovered from COVID-19. Each CDR3 is given with its conserved first and last residue. Fields, in order: J gene, V gene, CDR3 length, CDR3 protein.

j_gene: TRBJ2-7
v_gene: TRBV5-1
len: 15
CDR3aa: CASSRIQGGNYEQYF

j_gene: TRBJ1-2
v_gene: TRBV2
len: 15
CDR3aa: CASSQKSDSNYGYTF

j_gene: TRBJ2-1
v_gene: TRBV19
len: 13
CDR3aa: CASSTELYNEQFF

j_gene: TRBJ2-5
v_gene: TRBV5-1
len: 14
CDR3aa: CATRRDTFQETQYF

j_gene: TRBJ1-6
v_gene: TRBV15
len: 15
CDR3aa: CATAGTGILDSPLHF

j_gene: TRBJ2-1
v_gene: TRBV21-1
len: 14
CDR3aa: CASLRTAYYNEQFF

j_gene: TRBJ2-7
v_gene: TRBV29-1
len: 14
CDR3aa: CSVGTGTGGTEQYF

j_gene: TRBJ1-2
v_gene: TRBV6-5
len: 14
CDR3aa: CASSYQTGGDGYTF

j_gene: TRBJ2-4
v_gene: TRBV7-2
len: 13
CDR3aa: CASRGDSKNIQYF

j_gene: TRBJ1-2
v_gene: TRBV30
len: 14
CDR3aa: CAWTPDSFNYGYTF

j_gene: TRBJ1-1
v_gene: TRBV18
len: 14
CDR3aa: CASSPPARTREAFF

j_gene: TRBJ2-7
v_gene: TRBV3-1/TRBV3-2
len: 13
CDR3aa: CASSPGTGGEQYF

j_gene: TRBJ2-5
v_gene: TRBV7-6
len: 11
CDR3aa: CASSPLETQYF

j_gene: TRBJ2-1
v_gene: TRBV5-4
len: 15
CDR3aa: CASSRRGGGYNEQFF

j_gene: TRBJ2-3
v_gene: TRBV25-1
len: 13
CDR3aa: CASSRSSGDTQYF

j_gene: TRBJ2-7
v_gene: TRBV3-1/TRBV3-2
len: 13
CDR3aa: CASSFDGGGEQYF

j_gene: TRBJ1-1
v_gene: TRBV7-8
len: 13
CDR3aa: CASSLAGATEAFF

j_gene: TRBJ1-2
v_gene: TRBV20-1
len: 14
CDR3aa: CSASVRDRAYGYTF

j_gene: TRBJ1-1
v_gene: TRBV5-1
len: 13
CDR3aa: CASSSGYSTEAFF

j_gene: TRBJ1-5
v_gene: TRBV27
len: 12
CDR3aa: CASSVFGQPQHF

j_gene: TRBJ2-1
v_gene: TRBV27
len: 16
CDR3aa: CASSLSSGGAYNEQFF

j_gene: TRBJ1-6
v_gene: TRBV19
len: 14
CDR3aa: CASSIAQYNSPLHF

j_gene: TRBJ2-5
v_gene: TRBV14
len: 12
CDR3aa: CASSPSYRSPYF

j_gene: TRBJ1-2
v_gene: TRBV2
len: 15
CDR3aa: CASRETGALNYGYTF

j_gene: TRBJ1-6
v_gene: TRBV10-3
len: 14
CDR3aa: CAISETGGSSPLHF

j_gene: TRBJ2-7
v_gene: TRBV30
len: 15
CDR3aa: CAWNRARGSSYEQYF

j_gene: TRBJ2-7
v_gene: TRBV2
len: 11
CDR3aa: CASSGLYEQYF

j_gene: TRBJ1-1
v_gene: TRBV15
len: 13
CDR3aa: CATSIRHGAEAFF